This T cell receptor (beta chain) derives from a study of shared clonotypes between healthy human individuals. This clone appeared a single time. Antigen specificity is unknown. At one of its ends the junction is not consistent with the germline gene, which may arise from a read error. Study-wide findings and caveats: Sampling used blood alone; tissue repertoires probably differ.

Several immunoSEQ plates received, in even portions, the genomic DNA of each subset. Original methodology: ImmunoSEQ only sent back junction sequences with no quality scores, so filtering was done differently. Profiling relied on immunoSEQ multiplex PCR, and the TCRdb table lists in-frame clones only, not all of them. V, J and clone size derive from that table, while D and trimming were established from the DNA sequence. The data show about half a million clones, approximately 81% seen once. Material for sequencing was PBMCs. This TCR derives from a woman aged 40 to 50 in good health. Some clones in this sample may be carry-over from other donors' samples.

In DNA form, the CDR3 reads TGTGCTAGCAGCTTATTAGGCAACCCGAACACCGGGGAGCTGTTTTTT. As protein: CASSLLGNPNTGELFF. The gene calls are TRBV7-7 and TRBJ2-2; D call uncertain. The CDR3 sequence is 16 residues long. Germline V gene lookup returns CDR1 SSHAT and CDR2 FNYEAQ (reference sequence).